This T cell receptor (beta chain) was identified during a study of blood T cell repertoires in COVID-19. Whole-study context: Sites in the United States, Italy and Spain provided acute and convalescent COVID-19 samples. In each case, the material was cDNA or gDNA derived from T cells, B-cell-depleted T cells, or PBMCs.

Germline loops: CDR1 KGHSH, CDR2 LQKENI. The CDR3 is made up of 13 amino acids. V lost 2 bases, J lost 4 bases, and 6 bases lay in between. Authors' data handling: Estimated nucleated cell counts came from reference gene primer amplification. Generated by immunoSEQ multiplex PCR, the TCRdb table keeps only in-frame clones and is missing some. V, J and clone size derive from that table, while D and trimming were established from the DNA sequence. Of 50,000 to 70,000 clones listed, approximately 87% are singletons. This TCR came from a man aged 60 to 69 with active or convalescent COVID-19. The V gene is TRBV18, the J gene TRBJ1-5, with unresolved D. What was sequenced was peripheral blood. The CDR3 loop is CASSPGRNQPQHF. The CDR3, as DNA: TGTGCCAGCTCACCAGGCAGGAATCAGCCCCAGCATTTT.